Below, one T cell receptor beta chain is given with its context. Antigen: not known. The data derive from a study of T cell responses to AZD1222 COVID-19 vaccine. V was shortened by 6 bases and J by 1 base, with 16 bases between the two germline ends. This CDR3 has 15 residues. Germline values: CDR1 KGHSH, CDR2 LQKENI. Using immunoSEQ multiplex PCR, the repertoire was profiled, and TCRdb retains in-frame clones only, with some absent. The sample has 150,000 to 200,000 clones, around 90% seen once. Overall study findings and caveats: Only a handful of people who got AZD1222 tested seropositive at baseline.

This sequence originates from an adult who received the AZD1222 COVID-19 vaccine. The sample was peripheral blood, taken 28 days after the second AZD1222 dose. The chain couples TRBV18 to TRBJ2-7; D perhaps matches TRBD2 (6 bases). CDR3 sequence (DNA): TGTGCCAGCTCCCCCGCTGGGGGGACTTCCTACGAGCAGTACTTC. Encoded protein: CASSPAGGTSYEQYF.